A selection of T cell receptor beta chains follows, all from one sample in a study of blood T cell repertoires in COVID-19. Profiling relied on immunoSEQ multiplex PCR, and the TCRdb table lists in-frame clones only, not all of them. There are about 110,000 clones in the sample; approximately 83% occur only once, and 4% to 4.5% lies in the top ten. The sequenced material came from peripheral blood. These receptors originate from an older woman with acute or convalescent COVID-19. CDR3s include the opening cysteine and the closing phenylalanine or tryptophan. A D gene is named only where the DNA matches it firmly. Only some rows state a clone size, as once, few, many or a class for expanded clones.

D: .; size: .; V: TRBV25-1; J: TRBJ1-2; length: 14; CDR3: CASSEWGGAGGYTF; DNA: TGTGCCAGCAGTGAATGGGGGGGCGCAGGTGGCTACACCTTC
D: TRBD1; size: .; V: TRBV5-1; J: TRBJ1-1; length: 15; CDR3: CASRDSGKDNTEAFF; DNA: TGCGCCAGCCGGGACAGTGGGAAAGATAACACTGAAGCTTTCTTT
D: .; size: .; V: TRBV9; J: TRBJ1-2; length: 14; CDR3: CASSVQGFNYGYTF; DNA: TGTGCCAGCAGCGTACAGGGTTTTAACTATGGCTACACCTTC
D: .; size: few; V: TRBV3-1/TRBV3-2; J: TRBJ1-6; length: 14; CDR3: CASRDRGGNSPLHF; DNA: TGTGCCAGCAGGGACCGGGGGGGGAATTCACCCCTCCACTTT
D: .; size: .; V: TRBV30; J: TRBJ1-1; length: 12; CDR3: CASLGAPTEAFF; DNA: TGTGCCTCCTTAGGGGCGCCGACTGAAGCTTTCTTT
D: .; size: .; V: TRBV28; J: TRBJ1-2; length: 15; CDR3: CASRSLVSGNYGYTF; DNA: TGTGCCAGCAGGTCTTTAGTGTCGGGAAACTATGGCTACACCTTC
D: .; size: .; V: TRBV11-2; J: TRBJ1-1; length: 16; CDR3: CASSLGTNRRGTEAFF; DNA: TGTGCCAGCAGCTTAGGGACAAATCGAAGGGGGACTGAAGCTTTCTTT
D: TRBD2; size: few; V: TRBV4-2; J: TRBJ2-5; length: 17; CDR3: CASSLDAGGGSPETQYF; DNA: TGTGCCAGCAGCCTCGATGCCGGGGGGGGGTCGCCAGAGACCCAGTACTTC
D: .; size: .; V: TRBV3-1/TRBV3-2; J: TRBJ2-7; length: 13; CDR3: CASSQWGVEEQYF; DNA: TGTGCCAGCAGCCAATGGGGAGTCGAGGAGCAGTACTTC
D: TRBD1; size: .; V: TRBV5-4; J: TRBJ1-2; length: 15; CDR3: CASNVLDRGNYGYTF; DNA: TGTGCCAGCAATGTCTTAGACAGGGGAAACTATGGCTACACCTTC
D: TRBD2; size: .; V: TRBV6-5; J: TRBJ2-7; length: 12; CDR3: CASSSGAGVAYF; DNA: TGTGCCAGCAGCTCCGGAGCGGGAGTGGCGTACTTC
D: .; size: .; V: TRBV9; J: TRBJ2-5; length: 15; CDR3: CASSVAGQIQETQYF; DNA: TGTGCCAGCAGCGTAGCTGGGCAGATTCAAGAGACCCAGTACTTC
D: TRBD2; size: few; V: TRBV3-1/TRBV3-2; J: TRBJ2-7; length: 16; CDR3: CASSQGGPLAAYEQYF; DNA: TGTGCCAGCAGCCAAGGCGGCCCGCTAGCGGCCTACGAGCAGTACTTC
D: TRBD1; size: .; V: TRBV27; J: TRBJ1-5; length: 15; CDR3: CASSLGQGSNQPQHF; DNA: TGTGCCAGCAGTTTGGGACAGGGATCCAATCAGCCCCAGCATTTT
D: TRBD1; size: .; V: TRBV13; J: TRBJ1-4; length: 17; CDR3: CASSLYQGALTNEKLFF; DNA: TGTGCCAGCAGCTTATATCAGGGGGCGCTTACTAATGAAAAACTGTTTTTT
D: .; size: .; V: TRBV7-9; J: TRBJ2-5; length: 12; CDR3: CASSGDTETQYF; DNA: TGTGCCAGCAGCGGGGACACTGAGACCCAGTACTTC
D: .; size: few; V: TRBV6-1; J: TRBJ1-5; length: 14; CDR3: CASSEAGGNQPQHF; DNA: TGTGCCAGCAGTGAAGCAGGGGGCAATCAGCCCCAGCATTTT
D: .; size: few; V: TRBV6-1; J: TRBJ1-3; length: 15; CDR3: CASSEAGVNGNTIYF; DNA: TGTGCCAGCAGTGAAGCAGGGGTAAACGGAAACACCATATATTTT
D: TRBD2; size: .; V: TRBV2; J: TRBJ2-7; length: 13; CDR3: CASSDVGGVEQYF; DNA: TGTGCCAGCAGTGATGTCGGGGGGGTCGAGCAGTACTTC
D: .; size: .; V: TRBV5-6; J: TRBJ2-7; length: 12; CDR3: CASDRRGYEQYF; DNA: TGTGCCAGCGATAGACGGGGTTACGAGCAGTACTTC
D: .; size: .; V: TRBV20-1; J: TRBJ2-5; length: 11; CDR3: CSAHRGETQYF; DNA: TGCAGTGCCCATCGCGGGGAGACCCAGTACTTC
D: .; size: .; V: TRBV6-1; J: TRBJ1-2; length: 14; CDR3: CASSESGRNYGYTF; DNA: TGTGCCAGCAGTGAAAGTGGCAGAAACTATGGCTACACCTTC
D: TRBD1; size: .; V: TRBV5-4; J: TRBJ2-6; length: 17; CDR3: CASSPGQVFSGANVLTF; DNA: TGTGCCAGCAGCCCTGGACAGGTTTTCTCTGGGGCCAACGTCCTGACTTTC
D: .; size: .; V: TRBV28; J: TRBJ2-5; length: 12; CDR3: CASQGGRETQYF; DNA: TGTGCCAGCCAAGGAGGTCGAGAGACCCAGTACTTC
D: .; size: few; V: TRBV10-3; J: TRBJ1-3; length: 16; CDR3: CAISDPSAASGNTIYF; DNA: TGTGCCATCAGTGACCCCAGCGCAGCCTCTGGAAACACCATATATTTT
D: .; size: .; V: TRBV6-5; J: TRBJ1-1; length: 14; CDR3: CASSYGGLGTEAFF; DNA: TGTGCCAGCAGTTACGGCGGGCTTGGTACTGAAGCTTTCTTT
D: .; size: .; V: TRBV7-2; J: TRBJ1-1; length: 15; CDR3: CASSLGADGDTEAFF; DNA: TGTGCCAGCAGCTTAGGGGCTGACGGGGACACTGAAGCTTTCTTT
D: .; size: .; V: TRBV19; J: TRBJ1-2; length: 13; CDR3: CASSIRYAFGYTF; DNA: TGTGCCAGTAGTATACGGTATGCCTTCGGCTACACCTTC
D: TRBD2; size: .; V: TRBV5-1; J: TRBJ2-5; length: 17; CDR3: CASSLGTSGGAQETQYF; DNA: TGCGCCAGCAGCTTGGGGACTAGCGGGGGGGCCCAAGAGACCCAGTACTTC
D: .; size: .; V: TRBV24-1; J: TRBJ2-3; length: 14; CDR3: CATSDLRGTDTQYF; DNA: TGTGCCACCAGTGATTTGCGGGGCACAGATACGCAGTATTTT
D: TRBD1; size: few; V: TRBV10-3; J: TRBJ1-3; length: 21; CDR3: CAISPNPLIQRDSSSGNTIYF; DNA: TGTGCCATCAGTCCCAACCCACTCATACAACGGGACAGCTCCTCTGGAAACACCATATATTTT
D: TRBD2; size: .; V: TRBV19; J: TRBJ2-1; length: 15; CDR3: CASSVAGLSYNEQFF; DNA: TGTGCCAGTAGCGTAGCGGGCCTCTCCTACAATGAGCAGTTCTTC
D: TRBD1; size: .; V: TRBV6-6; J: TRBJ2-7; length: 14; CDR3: CASSKGAKSYEQYF; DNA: TGTGCCAGCAGCAAGGGGGCCAAATCCTACGAGCAGTACTTC
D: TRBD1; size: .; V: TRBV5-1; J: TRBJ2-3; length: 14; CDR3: CASSYGQGTDTQYF; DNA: TGCGCCAGCAGTTATGGACAGGGCACAGATACGCAGTATTTT
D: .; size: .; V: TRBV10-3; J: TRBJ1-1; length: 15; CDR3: CAIKRDSGEGTEAFF; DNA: TGTGCCATCAAGCGAGACTCGGGGGAGGGGACTGAAGCTTTCTTT
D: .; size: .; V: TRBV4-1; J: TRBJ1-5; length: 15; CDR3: CASAVSRESNQPQHF; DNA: TGCGCCAGCGCGGTAAGCCGGGAAAGCAATCAGCCCCAGCATTTT
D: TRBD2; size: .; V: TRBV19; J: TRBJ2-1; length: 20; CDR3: CASSPNRKGPMSGRGGEQFF; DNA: TGTGCCAGTAGCCCGAACAGGAAGGGCCCTATGAGCGGGAGAGGCGGTGAGCAGTTCTTC
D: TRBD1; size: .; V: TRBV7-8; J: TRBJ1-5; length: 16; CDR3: CASSIGQGAGNQPQHF; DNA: TGTGCCAGCAGCATCGGACAGGGCGCGGGCAATCAGCCCCAGCATTTT
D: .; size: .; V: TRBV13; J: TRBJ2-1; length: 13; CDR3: CASRMGGRDEQFF; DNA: TGTGCCAGCAGAATGGGGGGGCGGGATGAGCAGTTCTTC
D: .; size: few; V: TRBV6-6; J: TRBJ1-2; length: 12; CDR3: CASSQQTYGYTF; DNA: TGTGCCAGCAGTCAACAGACCTATGGCTACACCTTC
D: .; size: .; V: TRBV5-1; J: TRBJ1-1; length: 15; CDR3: CASSLLDSLNTEAFF; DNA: TGCGCCAGCAGCTTACTGGACAGTTTGAACACTGAAGCTTTCTTT
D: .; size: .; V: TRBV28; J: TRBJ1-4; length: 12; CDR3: CASSDSREKLFF; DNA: TGTGCCAGCAGTGACTCGAGGGAAAAACTGTTTTTT